This TCR beta chain was sequenced during a study of T cell responses to AZD1222 COVID-19 vaccine. Study-wide findings and caveats: Females outnumbered males among donors, who were mostly white British; clonal diversity was possibly underestimated. Unmutated variant regions reportedly attract nearly half of all spike-specific TCRs. Regions 160-218 and 743-854 dominated among vaccine-associated CD4 TCRs spanning spike.

CDR1 and CDR2 (germline): MDHEN, SYDVKM. The germline V and J ends were trimmed by 2 bases and 5 bases, with 12 bases remaining between them. The CDR3 consists of 14 residues. Only in-frame clones appear in the TCRdb table, and some are missing; sequencing was by immunoSEQ multiplex PCR. The top ten hold 1.5% to 2% of the sample, which has roughly 170,000 clones, 91% seen once. Details on this clone: Antigen specificity is unknown.

V and J are TRBV28 and TRBJ1-1, with D unclear. The input for sequencing was peripheral blood, taken on day 0 of AZD1222 vaccination. The sequence was obtained from an adult in good health. CDR3 sequence reads: CASSLSRLGTEAFF. The CDR3 coding sequence is TGTGCCAGCAGTTTAAGTCGTTTGGGGACTGAAGCTTTCTTT. Looking up the rest from reference TRBV28 and TRBJ1-1 gives the full variable domain: DVKVTQSSRYLVKRTGEKVFLECVQDMDHENMFWYRQDPGLGLRLIYFSYDVKMKEKGDIPEGYSVSREKKERFSLILESASTNQTSMYLCASSLSRLGTEAFFGQGTRLTVV.